This T cell receptor beta chain was retrieved from a study of technical replicates of blood from a few donors. The data were produced by immunoSEQ multiplex PCR, yet TCRdb's version contains in-frame clones alone and is incomplete. The repertoire includes tens of thousands of clones, 98% of them detected once, and over 0.15% sits in the top ten. V lost 2 bases, J lost 4 bases, and 11 bases lay in between. The CDR3 consists of 14 residues. Germline V gene lookup returns CDR1 MNHEY and CDR2 SMNVEV (reference sequence). Sequenced material: T cells isolated from PBMCs. The receptor was isolated from a human donor in good health. The chain employs TRBV27 and TRBJ2-5; perhaps TRBD1 as D (6 bases). The CDR3 coding sequence is TGTGCCAGCAGTTTAAGGGGGTTCGGAGAGACCCAGTACTTC. It translates to CASSLRGFGETQYF.